These T cell receptor beta chains were read from a single sample in a study of cytomegalovirus exposure and HLA in healthy donors. Assay used: immunoSEQ multiplex PCR; TCRdb lists only in-frame clones, some missing. The data show 98,000 or so clones, approximately 71% seen once. The sample taken for sequencing was PBMCs. The receptor set was obtained from a female donor in good health and CMV-seronegative. Both conserved end residues are trimmed from each CDR3.

v_call cdr3_length cdr3_aa
TRBV5-1 10 ASSPRQGEQF
TRBV27 15 ASSLSVVGSSYNEQF
TRBV7-9 10 ASSNQGGEAF
TRBV30 13 AWSVERGRLGEQY
TRBV30 11 AWERVSGNTIY
TRBV19 13 ASSIAGQGNNEQF
TRBV7-9 13 ASSSRDRGWETQY
TRBV27 11 ASSLSRVNEQF
TRBV6-5 13 ASSLTGTGSYEQY
TRBV5-4 12 ASSPGQGADTQY
TRBV15 13 ATSRDLGGDYGYT
TRBV11-1 13 ASSSGQGAGNIQY
TRBV5-4 13 ASSLKRGANEKLF
TRBV19 11 ASGQGWTGELF
TRBV9 13 ASSVQGNGNSPLH
TRBV14 12 ASSQPINTGELF
TRBV2 12 ASNPGTGVIRAF
TRBV27 13 ASSLNQQGAGELF
TRBV28 11 ASSLVQMDGYT
TRBV9 13 ASSVGTSGQETQY
TRBV5-4 12 ASSLEGGGDEQF
TRBV5-1 15 ASGLFMTSGVPYEQY
TRBV18 11 ATTNRDRDGYT
TRBV7-9 12 ASSSTGGIYEQY
TRBV2 12 ASSDVGKQETQY
TRBV29-1 13 SVSRGGLAKNIQY
TRBV6-1 12 ASSLGTAQETQY
TRBV21-1 12 ASKARGFTGELF
TRBV5-1 13 ASSRDSYSGNTIY
TRBV7-9 12 ASSSPPHTDTQY
TRBV14 14 ASSQERLAQRETQY
TRBV28 11 ASSRYASDEQF
TRBV2 13 ASSTSYGITDTQY
TRBV4-2 13 ASSQSGTSDNEQF
TRBV28 12 ASSFRTGMYIQY
TRBV4-3 12 ATPQGASTDTQY
TRBV4-2 11 ASSTQGNTEAF
TRBV6-5 13 ASRLTTGGSYEQY
TRBV11-3 12 ASSLSAGSGEQY
TRBV5-4 12 ASSTPGSTDTQY
TRBV12-2 12 ASRPGGVTRDQY
TRBV4-3 11 ASSQRTGDEQY
TRBV4-2 14 ASSRSPGLHTDTQY
TRBV9 11 ASSGQGPYGYT
TRBV7-9 13 ASEPDRASGNTIY
TRBV7-6 13 ASSLDPGGPYGYT
TRBV7-7 11 ASSPGQRETQY